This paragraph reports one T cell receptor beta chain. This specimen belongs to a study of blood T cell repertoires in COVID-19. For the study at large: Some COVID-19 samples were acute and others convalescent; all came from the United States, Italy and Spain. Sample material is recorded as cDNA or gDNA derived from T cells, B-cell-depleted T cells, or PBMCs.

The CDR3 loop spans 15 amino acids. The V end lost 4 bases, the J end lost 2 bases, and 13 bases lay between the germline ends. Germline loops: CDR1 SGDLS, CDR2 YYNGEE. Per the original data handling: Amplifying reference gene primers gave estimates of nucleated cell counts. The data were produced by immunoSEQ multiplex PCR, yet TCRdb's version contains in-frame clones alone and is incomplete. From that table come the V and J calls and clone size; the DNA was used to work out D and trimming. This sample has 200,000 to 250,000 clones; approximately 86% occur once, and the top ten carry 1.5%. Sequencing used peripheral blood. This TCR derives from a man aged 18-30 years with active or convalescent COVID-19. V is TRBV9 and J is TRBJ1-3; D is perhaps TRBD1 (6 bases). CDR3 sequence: CASSPTGTTGNTIYF. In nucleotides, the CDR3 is TGTGCCAGCAGCCCCACCGGGACAACTGGAAACACCATATATTTT.